The subject of this entry is one T cell receptor (beta chain). The antigen is unknown. This specimen belongs to a study of T cell responses to AZD1222 COVID-19 vaccine. Study summary: The study pooled second doses at about 4 or about 12 weeks. General study points: Spike was spanned by vaccine-associated CD4 TCRs, with dominance at 160-218 and 743-854. Nearly half of spike-specific TCRs reportedly target variant regions that are unmutated in the B.1.351 and B.1.1.7 variants.

Method: immunoSEQ multiplex PCR; TCRdb's copy keeps in-frame clones and lacks some. The data contain 100,000 to 150,000 clones, roughly 90% of them seen just once; the ten biggest clones take up roughly 1.5%. Sequencing was performed on peripheral blood, taken on day 0 of AZD1222 vaccination. The sequence was obtained from an adult in good health.

The CDR3 protein is CASSLDRGQETQYF. Here the CDR3 DNA reads TGCGCCAGCAGCTTGGACAGGGGTCAAGAGACCCAGTACTTC. The chain employs TRBV5-1 and TRBJ2-5; 7 nucleotides line up with TRBD1. The V gene's germline CDR1 is SGHRS and CDR2 YFSETQ. The CDR3 spans 14 residues. J gave up 2 bases and V 0 bases, and 1 base lay outside the gene matches.